This record covers a single T cell receptor (beta chain). Its antigen is as yet unknown. This sample was taken from a study of shared clonotypes between healthy human individuals. Study-level points and caveats: Sequencing depth was a factor that was expected to affect clonotype sharing among donors.

Researchers ran the assay at a deep level. Generated by immunoSEQ multiplex PCR, the TCRdb table keeps only in-frame clones and is missing some. This table has millions of clones, about 93% appearing once. Between the trimmed V and J ends, which lost 4 bases and 5 bases, there was a span of 9 bases. Germline loops: CDR1 SGHDN, CDR2 FVKESK. The CDR3 contains 12 residues. In the naive CD8 group, cells lacked CD45RO and were positively selected for CCR7, so terminally differentiated effector memory CD45RA+ cells were left out. Nashville, Tennessee was home to all donors, who were Caucasian adults. Sequenced material: naive CD8+ T cells from PBMCs. The J gene is TRBJ2-7, the V gene TRBV14, with D hard to call. The TCR sequence derives from a man aged 18 to 35 in good health. Some clones in this sample may be carry-over from other donors' samples. CDR3 loop: CASSPGLHEQYF. As DNA, the CDR3 is TGTGCCAGCAGCCCCGGGCTACACGAGCAGTACTTC.